This T cell receptor (beta chain) is from a study of blood T cells in healthy people across ages. This CDR3 has 13 amino acids. V shed 1 base and J shed 6 bases, with 8 bases lying between them. Germline lookup yields CDR1 MNHEY and CDR2 SVGEGT. About this clonotype: The antigen is unknown.

Then a second PCR, running about 6 to 12 cycles, was carried out with a sample-barcoded 5' primer and a J-beta primer mix. A single record per CDR3 protein comes from TCRdb applying MiXCR to the 5' RACE reads. There are 1.5 million to 2 million distinct CDR3 sequences in the sample; roughly 49% occur only once, and less than 2.5% lies in the top ten. Points from the study as a whole: Older individuals had lower TCR beta diversity per million T cells (the decline was roughly linear).

Each sample provided at least 5 micrograms of extracted total RNA. Sequenced material: blood. The TCR originated in a woman aged 35 to 49 in good health. This chain joins TRBV6-2 or TRBV6-3 and TRBJ2-3; possibly TRBD1 for D (6 bases). The CDR3 sequence is CASSYFTGDTQYF. In DNA, the CDR3 is TGTGCCAGCAGTTACTTCACAGGGGATACGCAGTATTTT.